Following are 21 T cell receptor beta chains from one sample sequenced in a study of CD8 T cells in ankylosing spondylitis. MiXCR, run by TCRdb on the 5' RACE reads, gives a single entry per CDR3 protein. The sample yields 200,000 to 250,000 distinct CDR3 sequences, roughly 26% seen once. The material sequenced was blood, either unsorted or a sorted T cell fraction (not recorded which). All receptors come from a male donor with ankylosing spondylitis or in good health (not recorded which).

The sample holds many counts of this clonotype. The V gene is TRBV20-1, the J gene TRBJ2-7, with TRBD2 matching over 10 bases. Trimming cost V 1 base and J 5 bases; bases outside gene matches: 14. Germline-derived CDR1 and CDR2 are DFQATT and SNEGSKA (reference sequence). The CDR3 totals 17 residues. In DNA form, the CDR3 reads TGCAGTGCTAGAGGGGGGATAGCGGGAGGTCAGAGGAACGAGCAGTACTTC. This encodes CSARGGIAGGQRNEQYF.

This clonotype has ten or more counts. The chain has TRBV7-9 and TRBJ2-7; TRBD2 matches at 9 bases. After removal of 6 bases from V and 0 bases from J, the junction contained 9 bases not matched to a gene. Per germline, CDR1 SEHNR and CDR2 FQNEAQ (reference sequence). CDR3 length equals 16 residues. The CDR3 protein is CASSLRLAGLSYEQYF. In DNA form, the CDR3 reads TGTGCCAGCAGTCTTCGGCTAGCGGGACTCTCCTACGAGCAGTACTTC.

The CDR3 spells CAISESRTSSYEQYF. The CDR3 DNA follows: TGTGCCATCAGTGAGTCTCGGACTAGCTCCTACGAGCAGTACTTC. The chain carries TRBV10-3 and TRBJ2-7, with 7 nucleotides matching TRBD2. J was trimmed by 0 bases and V by 0 bases; bases with no gene match: 2. CDR1 and CDR2 from the germline V gene are ENHRY and SYGVKD. The CDR3 sequence is 15 residues long.

The chain is built from TRBV10-2 and TRBJ2-4, with D unclear. Per the germline V gene, CDR1 is WSHSY and CDR2 is SAAADI. V was shortened by 4 bases and J by 7 bases, with 11 bases between the two germline ends. CDR3 length: 13 residues. This CDR3 reads CASSAIQWNIQYF. For the CDR3, the DNA is TGCGCCAGCAGTGCTATTCAGTGGAACATTCAGTACTTC.

The V and J genes are TRBV27 and TRBJ2-7; D may be TRBD1 (6 bases). Germline CDR1 and CDR2: MNHEY and SMNVEV (reference sequence). This CDR3 contains 15 residues. Trimming left V 0 bases short and J 4 bases short, with 13 bases between. The CDR3 loop is CASSLSRGAEYEQYF. DNA of the CDR3: TGTGCCAGCAGTTTATCCAGGGGCGCTGAATACGAGCAGTACTTC.

This clonotype was seen at least ten times. The rearrangement links TRBV5-5 to TRBJ2-3; 7 bases map to TRBD1. The CDR3 runs to 13 residues. V was clipped by 7 bases and J by 6 bases; unmatched bases: 8. Per germline, CDR1 SGHKS and CDR2 YYEKEE (reference sequence). CDR3 amino acids: CASVGDRPDTQYF. CDR3 DNA: TGTGCCAGCGTAGGGGACAGACCGGATACGCAGTATTTT. Together with reference TRBV5-5 and TRBJ2-3, the CDR3 gives the full variable domain: DAGVTQSPTHLIKTRGQQVTLRCSPISGHKSVSWYQQVLGQGPQFIFQYYEKEERGRGNFPDRFSARQFPNYSSELNVNALLLGDSALYLCASVGDRPDTQYFGPGTRLTVL.

This clonotype has a handful of counts. The chain has TRBV12-3 or TRBV12-4 and TRBJ2-2, with D perhaps TRBD1 (6 bases). The V end was cut by 5 bases, the J end by 8 bases, with 9 bases between. The CDR3 is 12 residues long. The DNA of the CDR3 is TGTGCCAGCAGTCCTGACAGGGGGGAGCTGTTTTTT. It specifies CASSPDRGELFF.

Note on this clonotype: The junction shows a germline mismatch at one end, possibly a read error. V and J are TRBV14 and TRBJ2-5, with 9 bases matching TRBD1. CDR3 length: 16 residues. Germline V gene lookup returns CDR1 SGHDN and CDR2 FVKESK. The CDR3 DNA sequence: TGTGCCAGCAGCCGTTCACAGGGGGCCTTCCAAGAGCCCCAGTCCTTC. Protein product: CASSRSQGAFQEPQSF.

This clonotype was counted many times. The V and J genes are TRBV29-1 and TRBJ2-7; TRBD1 matches 8 bases. The germline V gene has CDR1 SQVTM and CDR2 ANQGSEA. The CDR3 loop spans 16 amino acids. V trimming: 0 bases; J trimming: 3 bases; junction bases outside the gene matches: 10. The CDR3 DNA reads TGCAGCGTTGAAGATCCAGTGGGGACAGGAGTCTACGAGCAGTACTTC. Its protein product is CSVEDPVGTGVYEQYF.

Many counts were recorded for this clonotype. The chain has TRBV20-1 and TRBJ2-7; D is perhaps TRBD2 (6 bases). The V gene lost 0 bases and the J gene lost 5 bases, with 17 bases spanning the gap. Germline loops: CDR1 DFQATT, CDR2 SNEGSKA (reference sequence). This CDR3 contains 15 residues. In DNA form, the CDR3 reads TGCAGTGCTAGAGACCCAAGAGGGAGGCTCAACGAGCAGTACTTC. It translates to CSARDPRGRLNEQYF.

This chain's CDR3 is CATSRDGTGELFF. As DNA, the CDR3 is TGTGCCACCAGCAGAGATGGGACCGGGGAGCTGTTTTTT. The rearrangement joins TRBV15 to TRBJ2-2, with D hard to call. The germline gives CDR1 LNHNV, CDR2 YYDKDF (reference sequence). This CDR3 contains 13 residues. Deletions cut 0 bases from V and 5 bases from J, with 4 bases between.

Ten or more counts support this clonotype. The rearrangement joins TRBV5-1 to TRBJ1-1, with D possibly being TRBD1 (5 bases). Germline assignment: CDR1 SGHRS and CDR2 YFSETQ. The V and J ends lost 0 bases and 2 bases respectively, with 8 bases between them. The CDR3 is 14 amino acids. The CDR3 sequence is CASSLGQKNTEAFF. CDR3 bases: TGCGCCAGCAGCTTGGGACAGAAAAACACTGAAGCTTTCTTT.

The chain uses TRBV27 and TRBJ2-5; 9 bases are shared with TRBD1. CDR3 size: 14 residues. CDR1 and CDR2 (germline): MNHEY, SMNVEV (reference sequence). J was trimmed by 4 bases and V by 6 bases; bases with no gene match: 6. CDR3: CASSSPGQGETQYF. CDR3 DNA: TGTGCCAGCAGCTCACCGGGACAGGGAGAGACCCAGTACTTC.

The chain carries TRBV6-5 and TRBJ2-2; TRBD2 is a possible D gene (6 bases). CDR1 and CDR2 from the germline V gene are MNHEY and SVGAGI. Trimming took off 10 bases at V and 5 bases at J, with 17 bases between the two ends. The CDR3 spans 14 residues. Here the CDR3 DNA reads TGTGCCACCAATTCTGGGGGACTTACCGGGGAGCTGTTTTTT. This translates into CATNSGGLTGELFF.

This clonotype has a count of ten or more. The chain recombines TRBV20-1 with TRBJ2-5; either TRBD1 or TRBD2 may supply D (6 bases each). The V gene lost 6 bases and the J gene lost 3 bases, with 17 bases spanning the gap. CDR1 is DFQATT, CDR2 SNEGSKA, per germline (reference sequence). This CDR3 has 14 amino acids. As DNA, the CDR3 is TGCAGTGCCACGGGGGCGCTCTCCAAAGAGACCCAGTACTTC. As protein: CSATGALSKETQYF.

There are many counts of this clonotype. The J gene is TRBJ1-6, the V gene TRBV20-1; D uncertain. The germline V and J ends were trimmed by 3 bases and 7 bases, with 16 bases remaining between them. Germline V gene lookup returns CDR1 DFQATT and CDR2 SNEGSKA (reference sequence). The CDR3 spans 15 residues. The CDR3 is CSASESGSINSPLHF. The CDR3 bases are TGCAGTGCTAGTGAGAGCGGAAGTATAAATTCACCCCTCCACTTT.

In its sample, this clonotype was seen a few times. The chain uses TRBV7-2 and TRBJ2-5; 12 bases align to TRBD2. The CDR3 consists of 15 residues. Germline lookup yields CDR1 SGHTA and CDR2 FQGNSA. V dropped 6 bases and J dropped 3; count of bases not matched to a gene: 5. The CDR3 loop is CASRGPSGREETQYF. DNA of the CDR3: TGTGCCAGCAGAGGCCCTAGCGGGAGGGAAGAGACCCAGTACTTC.

The chain has TRBV12-3 or TRBV12-4 and TRBJ1-6; 7 positions match TRBD1. The CDR3 loop spans 14 amino acids. With 6 bases clipped from V and 8 bases from J, the junction kept 7 bases outside the gene matches. The CDR3 nucleotides are TGTGCCAGCAGACAGGGGAAGGCTCATTCACCCCTCCACTTT. Amino acid sequence: CASRQGKAHSPLHF.

V and J are TRBV29-1 and TRBJ2-3, with 8 bases that match TRBD2. CDR1 is SQVTM and CDR2 is ANQGSEA in the germline V gene. CDR3 size: 14 residues. Losses at the gene ends were 5 bases for V and 0 bases for J; bases not matched to a gene: 4. The CDR3 spells CSVTASGSTDTQYF. The CDR3 nucleotides read TGCAGCGTTACGGCTAGCGGGAGCACAGATACGCAGTATTTT.

Ten or more counts support this clonotype. The V gene is TRBV2, the J gene TRBJ1-1; tentative D call: TRBD1 (6 bases). Germline V gene data show CDR1 as SNHLY and CDR2 as FYNNEI. V was clipped by 7 bases and J by 7 bases, with 13 bases between them. The CDR3 has 12 amino acids. The CDR3 sequence: CASTKQGIEAFF. CDR3 coding DNA: TGTGCCAGCACCAAGCAGGGGATTGAAGCTTTCTTT.

This clonotype was counted a few times. This clone may be a read error of a much larger clone one base away. In nucleotides, the CDR3 is TGTGCCATCAGTGAGAGGGGTAGCAATCAGCCCCAGCATTTT. This encodes CAISERGSNQPQHF. The chain links TRBV10-3 to TRBJ1-5; the D gene is possibly TRBD1 (5 bases). The CDR3 loop spans 14 amino acids. Trimming took 2 bases from V and 0 from J, leaving 5 bases between them. Per germline, CDR1 ENHRY and CDR2 SYGVKD.